This TCR beta chain is drawn from a study of blood T cell repertoires in COVID-19. Study at large: T cells, B-cell-depleted T cells, or PBMCs supplied cDNA or gDNA.

Produced via immunoSEQ multiplex PCR; TCRdb's table is partial and in-frame only. The table includes 140,000 to 150,000 clones, around 87% detected once. The V gene end was trimmed by 0 bases and the J gene end by 3 bases; junction bases not matched to a gene: 5. The CDR3 covers 15 residues. The germline CDR1 and CDR2 sequences are ENHRY and SYGVKD. J is TRBJ2-7 and V is TRBV10-3, with TRBD1 identical over 7 bases. The clonotype comes from a man between 60 and 75 years old who had recovered from COVID-19. The specimen was PBMCs or T cells enriched from blood (not recorded which). The CDR3 sequence: CAISESPGTVYEQYF. The CDR3 DNA reads as TGTGCCATCAGTGAGTCGCCCGGGACAGTCTACGAGCAGTACTTC.